This section outlines one T cell receptor beta chain sequence together with its context. Profiling relied on immunoSEQ multiplex PCR, and the TCRdb table lists in-frame clones only, not all of them. This sample has tens of thousands of clones; around 86% occur once, and the top ten carry approximately 8%. The record originates from a study of blood T cell repertoires in COVID-19. Study at large: The samples span acute and convalescent COVID-19 from the United States, Italy and Spain. Sources were T cells, B-cell-depleted T cells, or PBMCs; the material itself was cDNA or gDNA.

The V gene's germline CDR1 is MDHEN and CDR2 SYDVKM. The V segment lost 6 bases and the J segment 9 bases; nucleotides outside the gene matches: 13. CDR3 size: 16 residues. The sample consisted of peripheral blood. This sequence was found in a man aged 45-65 years with active COVID-19. The rearrangement joins TRBV28 to TRBJ1-6; TRBD1 aligns across 8 bases. The CDR3 nucleotides are TGTGCCAGCAGCCCGCCCGGACAGGGCAAAGGTTCACCCCTCCACTTT. This sequence encodes CASSPPGQGKGSPLHF.